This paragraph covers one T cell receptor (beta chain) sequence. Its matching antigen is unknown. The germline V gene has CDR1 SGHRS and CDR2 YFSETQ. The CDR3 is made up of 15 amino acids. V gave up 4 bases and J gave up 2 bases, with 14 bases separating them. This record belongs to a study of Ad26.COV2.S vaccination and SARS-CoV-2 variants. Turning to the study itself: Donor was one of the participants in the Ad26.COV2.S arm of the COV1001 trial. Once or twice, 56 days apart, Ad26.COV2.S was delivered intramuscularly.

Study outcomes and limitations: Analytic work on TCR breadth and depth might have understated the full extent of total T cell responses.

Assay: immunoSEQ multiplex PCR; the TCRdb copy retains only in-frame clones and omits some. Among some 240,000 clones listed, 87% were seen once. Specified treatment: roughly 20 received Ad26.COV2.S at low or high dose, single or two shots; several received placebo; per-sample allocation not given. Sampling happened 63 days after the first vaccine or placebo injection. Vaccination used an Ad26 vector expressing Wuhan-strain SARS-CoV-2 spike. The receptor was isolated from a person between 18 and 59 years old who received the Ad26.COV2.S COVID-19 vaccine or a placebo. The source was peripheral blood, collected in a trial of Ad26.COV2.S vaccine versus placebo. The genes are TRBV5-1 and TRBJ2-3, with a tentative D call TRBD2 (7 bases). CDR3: CASSRDGGPTDTQYF. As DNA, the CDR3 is TGCGCCAGCAGCCGTGACGGGGGGCCCACAGATACGCAGTATTTT. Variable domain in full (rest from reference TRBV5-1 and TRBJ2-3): KAGVTQTPRYLIKTRGQQVTLSCSPISGHRSVSWYQQTPGQGLQFLFEYFSETQRNKGNFPGRFSGRQFSNSRSEMNVSTLELGDSALYLCASSRDGGPTDTQYFGPGTRLTVL.